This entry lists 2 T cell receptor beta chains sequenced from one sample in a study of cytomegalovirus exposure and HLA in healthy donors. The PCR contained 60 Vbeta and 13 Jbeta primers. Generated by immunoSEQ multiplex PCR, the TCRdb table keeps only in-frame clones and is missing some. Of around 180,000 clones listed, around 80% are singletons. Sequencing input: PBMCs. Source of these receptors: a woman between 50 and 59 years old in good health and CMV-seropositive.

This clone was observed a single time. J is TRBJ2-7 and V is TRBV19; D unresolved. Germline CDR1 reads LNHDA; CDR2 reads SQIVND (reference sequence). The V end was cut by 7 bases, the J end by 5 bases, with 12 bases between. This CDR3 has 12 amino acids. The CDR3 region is CASIRKGDEQYF. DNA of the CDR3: TGTGCCAGTATAAGGAAAGGAGACGAGCAGTACTTC. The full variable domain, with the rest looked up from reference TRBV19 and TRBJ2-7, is DGGITQSPKYLFRKEGQNVTLSCEQNLNHDAMYWYRQDPGQGLRLIYYSQIVNDFQKGDIAEGYSVSREKKESFPLTVTSAQKNPTAFYLCASIRKGDEQYFGPGTRLTVT.

This CDR3 is CAWSALGQGWGTEAFF. The CDR3 DNA reads as TGTGCCTGGAGTGCCCTCGGACAGGGTTGGGGCACTGAAGCTTTCTTT. The chain combines TRBV30 with TRBJ1-1; 8 nucleotides align to TRBD1. This CDR3 region has 16 residues. Trimming at V came to 1 base and at J to 4 bases, leaving 11 bases not matched to a gene. CDR1 and CDR2 from the germline V gene are GTSNPN and SVGIG (reference sequence).